This TCR beta chain was obtained from a study of T cell changes during pregnancy in multiple sclerosis. Produced via immunoSEQ multiplex PCR; TCRdb's table is partial and in-frame only. The sample consists of tens of thousands of clones, 85% to 90% of them appearing once. The V end lost 4 bases, the J end lost 0 bases, and 15 bases lay between the germline ends. There are 16 residues in the CDR3. CDR1 is SEHNR and CDR2 is FQNEAQ in the germline V gene (reference sequence). The sequences come from CD8+ T cells from peripheral blood mononuclear cells, collected before pregnancy. V and J are TRBV7-9 and TRBJ1-1, with D uncertain. The clonotype originates from a female donor with multiple sclerosis, enrolled in a pregnancy study. CDR3 coding DNA: TGTGCCAGCAGCTCCCTGGGTCTCCAGGTGAACACTGAAGCTTTCTTT. Translating gives CASSSLGLQVNTEAFF.